The 30 T cell receptor beta chains in this list originate from one sample, sequenced in a study of early T cells in non-severe SARS-CoV-2 infection. TCRdb passed the 5' RACE reads through MiXCR, listing each CDR3 protein once. The sample shows about 90,000 distinct CDR3 sequences, 12% of them seen only once. The sample here was whole blood, taken at baseline. The source of these receptors is an adult who was a healthcare worker with PCR-confirmed SARS-CoV-2 infection or an uninfected control (not recorded which).

In its sample, this clonotype was seen once. The V and J genes are TRBV5-1 and TRBJ1-2; D is undetermined. The germline CDR1 and CDR2 sequences are SGHRS and YFSETQ. CDR3 length equals 13 residues. V was pared by 4 bases and J by 8 bases, with 15 bases between. The chain's CDR3 is CASSQAPSQGYTF. In nucleotides, the CDR3 is TGCGCCAGCAGCCAGGCACCTTCTCAAGGCTACACCTTC.

This clonotype was seen ten or more times. The J gene is TRBJ2-3, the V gene TRBV7-6, with D possibly matching TRBD2 (5 bases). Germline V lookup: CDR1 SGHVS, CDR2 FNYEAQ. V was trimmed by 5 bases and J by 4 bases, leaving 10 bases between them. The CDR3 is made up of 13 amino acids. The CDR3 coding sequence is TGTGCCAGCAGCCCGTTGAGGGCAGATACGCAGTATTTT. Protein: CASSPLRADTQYF.

The chain is built from TRBV19 and TRBJ1-4; D is unresolved. V was pared by 5 bases and J by 4 bases, with 8 bases between. This CDR3 has 13 residues. Germline V gene sequence: CDR1 LNHDA, CDR2 SQIVND (reference sequence). CDR3 nucleotide sequence: TGTGCCAGTAGTCTTCGAAGTAATGAAAAACTGTTTTTT. Amino acids: CASSLRSNEKLFF.

This clonotype occurred many times. CDR3 DNA: TGTGCCATCAGGGGGGTAGACAATCAGCCCCAGCATTTT. Amino acids: CAIRGVDNQPQHF. J is TRBJ1-5 and V is TRBV28; 7 bases fit TRBD1. Germline CDR1 is MDHEN and CDR2 is SYDVKM. V lost 10 bases to trimming and J lost 3 bases; unmatched junction nucleotides: 6. This CDR3 region has 13 residues. The full variable domain, its missing parts supplied by reference TRBV28 and TRBJ1-5, is DVKVTQSSRYLVKRTGEKVFLECVQDMDHENMFWYRQDPGLGLRLIYFSYDVKMKEKGDIPEGYSVSREKKERFSLILESASTNQTSMYLCAIRGVDNQPQHFGDGTRLSIL.

J is TRBJ2-1 and V is TRBV7-6; TRBD2 agrees at 8 bases. The CDR3 is 12 amino acids. The trim removed 5 bases at V and 15 bases at J, leaving 9 bases unmatched. Germline loops: CDR1 SGHVS, CDR2 FNYEAQ. CDR3 DNA sequence: TGTGCCAGCAGCACAGGACTAGCTGAAACGTTCTTC. It translates to CASSTGLAETFF.

The rearrangement uses TRBV5-4 and TRBJ2-4; 7 bases are shared with TRBD2. The J segment lost 1 base and the V segment lost 1 base, leaving 5 bases of the junction unmatched. There are 16 residues in the CDR3. Per the germline V gene, CDR1 is SGHNT and CDR2 is YYREEE (reference sequence). CDR3 in DNA: TGTGCCAGCAGCTTGTATGCGGGAGAGGCCAAAAACATTCAGTACTTC. Translation: CASSLYAGEAKNIQYF.

The chain has TRBV9 and TRBJ2-3; 8 bases are shared with TRBD1. V lost 4 bases and J lost 2; bases outside the gene matches: 6. Germline V lookup: CDR1 SGDLS, CDR2 YYNGEE. The CDR3 contains 15 residues. CDR3 DNA: TGTGCCAGCAGCACAGGGACAGGCCTCACAGATACGCAGTATTTT. This codes for CASSTGTGLTDTQYF.

The chain uses TRBV5-1 and TRBJ2-7; TRBD1 might be the D (6 bases). CDR3 size: 14 residues. Looked up from germline, CDR1 is SGHRS and CDR2 is YFSETQ. Trimming pared 4 bases from V and 3 bases from J, leaving 14 bases between. The CDR3 loop reads CASSTFGQYYEQYF. The CDR3, as DNA: TGCGCCAGCAGCACCTTCGGACAGTACTACGAGCAGTACTTC.

In its sample, this clonotype was seen many times. The chain has TRBV5-5 and TRBJ1-1; D might be TRBD1 (5 bases). V was trimmed by 4 bases and J by 6 bases, leaving 13 bases between them. The CDR3 consists of 13 residues. From germline, CDR1 is SGHKS and CDR2 YYEKEE (reference sequence). The CDR3 spells CASSPWAGAEAFF. The CDR3, as DNA: TGTGCCAGCAGCCCCTGGGCGGGGGCTGAAGCTTTCTTT.

This clonotype was seen a few times. The chain recombines TRBV7-9 with TRBJ1-6, with TRBD1 identical over 9 bases. V lost 0 bases to trimming and J lost 6 bases; unmatched junction nucleotides: 6. The V gene's germline CDR1 is SEHNR and CDR2 FQNEAQ (reference sequence). The CDR3 length is 17 residues. The CDR3 DNA reads as TGTGCCAGCAGCTTAGCACCCGGGACAGGGACTAATTCACCCCTCCACTTT. This encodes CASSLAPGTGTNSPLHF.

This chain links TRBV12-3 or TRBV12-4 with TRBJ1-1; D unclear. This CDR3 has 13 residues. Deletions cut 5 bases from V and 1 base from J, with 8 bases between. Written as DNA, the CDR3 is TGTGCCAGCAGTAGGCTTGAGAACACTGAAGCTTTCTTT. This codes for CASSRLENTEAFF.

In its sample, this clonotype was seen a few times. The chain couples TRBV6-6 to TRBJ1-2; D remains unclear. The CDR3 length is 13 residues. CDR1 and CDR2 (germline): MNHNY, SVGAGI (reference sequence). Trimming cost V 7 bases and J 5 bases, with 14 bases left between them. CDR3 protein: CASTAAPLYGYTF. The CDR3 DNA reads TGTGCCAGCACGGCAGCCCCTCTTTATGGCTACACCTTC.

The chain couples TRBV7-9 to TRBJ2-1; 10 positions match TRBD1. The junction had 7 bases not matched to a gene; V was cut back by 5 bases and J by 12 bases. Germline V gives CDR1 SEHNR, CDR2 FQNEAQ (reference sequence). This CDR3 has 13 amino acids. The CDR3 nucleotides read TGTGCCAGCAGCACCGGGACAGGGGACCGGCAGTTCTTC. It codes for CASSTGTGDRQFF. Variable domain in full (rest from reference TRBV7-9 and TRBJ2-1): DTGVSQNPRHKITKRGQNVTFRCDPISEHNRLYWYRQTLGQGPEFLTYFQNEAQLEKSRLLSDRFSAERPKGSFSTLEIQRTEQGDSAMYLCASSTGTGDRQFFGPGTRLTVL.

The gene calls are TRBV12-3 or TRBV12-4 and TRBJ2-7; D possibly corresponds to TRBD2 (5 bases). The CDR3 extends over 12 amino acids. Trimming stripped 4 bases from V and 6 bases from J, with 10 bases between. The CDR3 loop is CASSSRRGEQYF. The CDR3, as DNA: TGTGCCAGCAGTTCCCGCCGGGGCGAGCAGTACTTC.

This clonotype has ten or more counts. The V gene is TRBV10-3, the J gene TRBJ2-3; D might be TRBD1 (6 bases). Trimming pared 10 bases from V and 6 bases from J, leaving 11 bases between. The CDR3 consists of 11 residues. From germline, CDR1 is ENHRY and CDR2 SYGVKD. The CDR3 DNA sequence: TGTGCCACTTCCCAGGGGGATACGCAGTATTTT. It specifies CATSQGDTQYF.

The chain links TRBV6-5 to TRBJ1-5; the D is unclear. CDR1 is MNHEY and CDR2 is SVGAGI in the germline V gene. V was pared by 4 bases and J by 7 bases, with 11 bases between. This CDR3 region has 13 residues. The CDR3 protein is CASSSRMEQPQHF. CDR3 DNA: TGTGCCAGCAGTTCGCGGATGGAGCAGCCCCAGCATTTT.

This clonotype was observed a handful of times. The chain carries TRBV5-1 and TRBJ2-3; TRBD1 matches 9 bases. J gave up 0 bases and V 6 bases, and 8 bases lay outside the gene matches. The germline V gene has CDR1 SGHRS and CDR2 YFSETQ. The CDR3 sequence is 16 residues long. The CDR3 DNA sequence: TGCGCCAGCATCGAACAGGGGGCGCAGAGCACAGATACGCAGTATTTT. Residues: CASIEQGAQSTDTQYF.

This clonotype has only a few counts. V usage is TRBV28 and J usage is TRBJ1-1; maybe TRBD1 (5 bases). The V and J ends lost 2 bases and 3 bases respectively, with 13 bases between them. Germline CDR1 is MDHEN and CDR2 is SYDVKM. The CDR3 is made up of 15 amino acids. This CDR3 reads CASSLEGTGDTEAFF. The CDR3 DNA reads as TGTGCCAGCAGTTTAGAGGGGACGGGGGACACTGAAGCTTTCTTT.

This clonotype was detected ten times or more. The chain carries TRBV3-1 and TRBJ2-7; D gene ambiguous. Germline V gene lookup returns CDR1 LGHDT and CDR2 YNNKEL (reference sequence). The CDR3 spans 12 residues. V lost 3 bases to trimming and J lost 1 base, with 4 bases between them. CDR3 nucleotide sequence: TGTGCCAGCAGCCACTTATCCTACGAGCAGTACTTC. Its translation is CASSHLSYEQYF.

This clonotype was seen more than once but under ten times. V usage is TRBV20-1 and J usage is TRBJ1-1, with TRBD1 matching over 11 bases. The J segment lost 11 bases and the V segment lost 0 bases, leaving 11 bases of the junction unmatched. Germline lookup yields CDR1 DFQATT and CDR2 SNEGSKA (reference sequence). The CDR3 is made up of 15 amino acids. CDR3 amino acids: CSARDHGQGAPEAFF. DNA for the CDR3: TGCAGTGCTAGAGATCATGGACAGGGGGCACCGGAGGCTTTCTTT.

This clonotype was counted a few times. The V gene is TRBV11-2, the J gene TRBJ2-1, with a weak D call TRBD2 (6 bases). Per germline, CDR1 SGHAT and CDR2 FQNNGV. The CDR3 is 15 residues long. V was cut by 5 bases and J by 3 bases, with 14 bases left in between. CDR3 in amino acids: CASSPVAGNYNEQFF. CDR3 coding DNA: TGTGCCAGCAGCCCGGTGGCGGGAAACTACAATGAGCAGTTCTTC.

This chain links TRBV28 with TRBJ2-2; D possibly corresponds to TRBD1 (6 bases). Per germline, CDR1 MDHEN and CDR2 SYDVKM. This CDR3 comprises 16 residues. Between the trimmed V and J ends, which lost 2 bases and 0 bases, there was a span of 10 bases. CDR3 residues: CASSLIAGANTGELFF. In nucleotides, the CDR3 is TGTGCCAGCAGTTTAATAGCAGGGGCGAACACCGGGGAGCTGTTTTTT.

The genes are TRBV6-1 and TRBJ2-3; D might be TRBD1 (5 bases). The V end was cut by 7 bases, the J end by 2 bases, with 25 bases between. The CDR3 consists of 18 residues. Per germline, CDR1 MNHNS and CDR2 SASEGT. CDR3 sequence reads: CASTLNRWGDKLTDTQYF. The CDR3 nucleotides read TGTGCCAGCACTCTAAATCGATGGGGCGACAAACTCACAGATACGCAGTATTTT.

This clonotype was seen repeatedly, ten times or more. CDR3 residues: CASSNGISSTDTQYF. The CDR3 nucleotides read TGTGCCAGCAGCAACGGGATCTCTAGCACAGATACGCAGTATTTT. V and J are TRBV7-2 and TRBJ2-3; weak D call: TRBD2 (5 bases). CDR1 and CDR2 (germline): SGHTA, FQGNSA. Trimming took off 5 bases at V and 0 bases at J, with 12 bases between the two ends. This CDR3 has 15 amino acids.

This clonotype has ten or more counts. The rearrangement uses TRBV25-1 and TRBJ1-5; D gene ambiguous. There are 14 residues in the CDR3. Germline V CDR1 and CDR2: MGHDK, SYGVNS. V was pared by 2 bases and J by 0 bases, with 5 bases between. The CDR3 loop is CASSEPSSNQPQHF. The CDR3 DNA sequence: TGTGCCAGCAGTGAACCGTCTAGCAATCAGCCCCAGCATTTT.

This clonotype appeared a few times. The rearrangement joins TRBV5-1 to TRBJ2-2; D is unclear. Germline V gene sequence: CDR1 SGHRS, CDR2 YFSETQ. Trimming stripped 5 bases from V and 5 bases from J, with 13 bases between. This CDR3 spans 14 amino acids. The CDR3 DNA is TGCGCCAGCAGAGCCCCGAGTCTTACCGGGGAGCTGTTTTTT. This codes for CASRAPSLTGELFF.

The sample holds a few counts of this clonotype. The chain couples TRBV28 to TRBJ2-7; tentatively, D is TRBD1 (7 bases). This CDR3 has 14 amino acids. With 3 bases removed from V and 7 bases from J, the gap between germline ends came to 16 bases. Germline lookup yields CDR1 MDHEN and CDR2 SYDVKM. The CDR3 protein is CASSFGKGAGEQYF. The CDR3 bases are TGTGCCAGCAGTTTTGGGAAGGGGGCGGGGGAGCAGTACTTC.

This clonotype was recorded a few times. The genes are TRBV7-9 and TRBJ2-3; D not certain. CDR1 SEHNR and CDR2 FQNEAQ come from the germline V gene (reference sequence). This CDR3 has 15 amino acids. V was trimmed by 2 bases and J by 0 bases, leaving 9 bases between them. CDR3 bases: TGTGCCAGCAGCTTAAGCCGTATGAGCACAGATACGCAGTATTTT. Translated, it gives CASSLSRMSTDTQYF. Full variable domain (rest looked up from reference TRBV7-9 and TRBJ2-3): DTGVSQNPRHKITKRGQNVTFRCDPISEHNRLYWYRQTLGQGPEFLTYFQNEAQLEKSRLLSDRFSAERPKGSFSTLEIQRTEQGDSAMYLCASSLSRMSTDTQYFGPGTRLTVL.

This clonotype occurred a few times. This chain uses TRBV11-2 with TRBJ2-3; 9 positions match TRBD2. Germline V gene lookup returns CDR1 SGHAT and CDR2 FQNNGV. V trimming: 0 bases; J trimming: 7 bases; junction bases outside the gene matches: 5. The CDR3 loop spans 15 amino acids. This chain's CDR3 is CASSLDPSGVNTQYF. The CDR3 nucleotides read TGTGCCAGCAGCTTAGACCCTAGCGGGGTGAATACGCAGTATTTT.

This CDR3 reads CASSPSGLPLDTQYF. CDR3 sequence (DNA): TGTGCCAGCTCCCCCTCGGGCCTGCCTTTAGATACGCAGTATTTT. This chain uses TRBV18 with TRBJ2-3; D is unresolved. CDR1 and CDR2 from the germline V gene are KGHSH and LQKENI. This CDR3 is built from 15 residues. Between the trimmed V and J ends, which lost 6 bases and 5 bases, there was a span of 18 bases.